The TCR beta chain under discussion was sequenced for a study of OX40 agonist ivuxolimab in advanced cancers. Findings and limits, study-wide: Clonal expansion was seen in CD4+ and CD8+ blood T cells by week 6 at 0.1 to 3.0 mg/kg. Among T cells, CD8+ cells averaged more expanded clones than CD4+ cells.

In regard to this clone: Its antigen is still unknown.

This CDR3 has 17 amino acids. People who had autoimmune disease history or systemic immunosuppression were excluded. At cycle 4 day 1, cycle 7 day 1, and baseline, blood was sampled. Measured with immunoSEQ multiplex PCR; TCRdb has only the in-frame clones, and not every one. The table includes about 45,000 clones, more than 80% detected once. J is TRBJ2-2 and V is TRBV21-1; whether TRBD1, the table's D call, matches the DNA was not checked. TRBV21-1 corresponds to a pseudogene. The receptor comes from an adult with an advanced solid tumor such as melanoma, head and neck, liver or kidney cancer. The sample consisted of CD4+ or CD8+ T cells sorted from blood, taken in a trial of the OX40 agonist ivuxolimab. The CDR3: CASRKWTGGIGSGELFF. In nucleotides, the CDR3 is TGTGCCAGCAGGAAATGGACAGGGGGTATCGGAAGCGGGGAGCTGTTTTTT.